These T cell receptor beta chains were read from a single sample in a study of T cells in Graves' hyperthyroidism and ophthalmopathy. Each CDR3 protein gets one entry after TCRdb re-called the multiplex PCR reads with MiXCR. The table includes around 250,000 distinct CDR3 sequences, 13% to 15% detected once. The sequenced sample was blood. The source is a woman aged 40 to 50 with Graves' hyperthyroidism that later progressed to Graves' ophthalmopathy. Both conserved end residues are part of each CDR3. The D gene is left open where the match is weak. Rows may omit the clone size; those that give it use once, few, many or a size class.

TRBV19	many	TRBJ2-1	.	CASSIMTIHEQFF	TGTGCCAGTAGTATAATGACAATTCATGAGCAGTTCTTC
TRBV3-1	many	TRBJ2-5	.	CASSRPGTQETQYF	TGTGCCAGCAGCCGTCCCGGGACACAAGAGACCCAGTACTTC
TRBV14	.	TRBJ1-3	TRBD1	CASSLGGTGDGNTIYF	TGTGCCAGCAGCCTCGGAGGGACAGGGGACGGAAACACCATATATTTT
TRBV19	once	TRBJ2-1	TRBD2	CASSIGGSYNEQFF	TGTGCCAGTAGTATAGGCGGGAGTTACAATGAGCAGTTCTTC
TRBV18	many	TRBJ2-1	TRBD2	CASSQASGSFNEQFF	TGTGCCAGCTCACAGGCTAGCGGGAGTTTCAATGAGCAGTTCTTC
TRBV6-5	many	TRBJ2-7	TRBD1	CASSYFTGGQYEQYF	TGTGCCAGCAGTTACTTTACAGGGGGTCAATACGAGCAGTACTTC
TRBV30	many	TRBJ2-1	.	CAWRAWVSGEQFF	TGTGCCTGGAGAGCCTGGGTTTCGGGAGAGCAGTTCTTC
TRBV13	many	TRBJ2-3	TRBD2	CASSPKFGTSGADTQYF	TGTGCCAGCAGCCCCAAGTTTGGGACTAGCGGAGCAGATACGCAGTATTTT
TRBV30	many	TRBJ2-1	.	CAWSVASRGNEQFF	TGTGCCTGGAGTGTAGCGTCGAGGGGCAATGAGCAGTTCTTC
TRBV28	many	TRBJ1-5	.	CASSLWIGNQPQHF	TGTGCCAGCAGTTTATGGATAGGGAACCAGCCCCAGCATTTT
TRBV19	many	TRBJ1-1	TRBD1	CASSIPDRGGRVGDTEAFF	TGTGCCAGTAGTATCCCAGACAGGGGTGGTCGGGTCGGGGACACTGAAGCTTTCTTT
TRBV7-9	many	TRBJ2-5	.	CASSFKNFTLYWGETQYF	TGTGCCAGCAGCTTCAAGAACTTCACTCTATATTGGGGGGAGACCCAGTACTTC
TRBV12-3/TRBV12-4	many	TRBJ2-3	TRBD2	CASSRLIGRTTDTQYF	TGTGCCAGCAGTCGACTGATCGGGAGGACTACAGATACGCAGTATTTT
TRBV20-1	.	TRBJ2-3	TRBD2	CSAERDGATDTQYF	TGCAGTGCTGAGCGGGATGGAGCCACAGATACGCAGTATTTT
TRBV6-5	many	TRBJ2-1	.	CASSYLRGNNEQFF	TGTGCCAGCAGTTACCTCCGGGGGAATAATGAGCAGTTCTTC
TRBV20-1	.	TRBJ2-2	.	CSAAAWTTNTGELFF	TGCAGTGCTGCGGCGTGGACTACTAACACCGGGGAGCTGTTTTTT
TRBV6-1	many	TRBJ2-1	TRBD1	CASSEGQGVYNEQFF	TGTGCCAGCAGTGAAGGACAGGGAGTCTACAATGAGCAGTTCTTC
TRBV11-2	.	TRBJ2-1	.	CASSLERRAGLNNEQFF	TGTGCCAGCAGCTTAGAGCGGCGGGCGGGCCTGAACAATGAGCAGTTCTTC
TRBV12-3/TRBV12-4	many	TRBJ2-7	TRBD2	CASSAQRGVGNEQYF	TGTGCCAGCAGTGCCCAGCGGGGGGTCGGGAACGAGCAGTACTTC
TRBV2	.	TRBJ1-3	TRBD1	CASSDRTGRNTIYF	TGTGCCAGCAGTGACCGGACAGGGAGAAACACCATATATTTT
TRBV28	.	TRBJ1-1	TRBD1	CASSGTGGWSEAFF	TGTGCCAGCAGTGGGACAGGCGGTTGGTCTGAAGCTTTCTTT
TRBV20-1	many	TRBJ1-1	.	CSARPLDRDNTEAFF	TGCAGTGCTAGACCCCTCGACAGAGATAACACTGAAGCTTTCTTT
TRBV5-4	.	TRBJ2-2	TRBD2	CASTQTGTSGTGELFF	TGTGCCAGCACCCAAACAGGGACTAGCGGGACCGGGGAGCTGTTTTTT
TRBV2	many	TRBJ1-1	.	CASSKSPNTEAFF	TGTGCCAGCAGTAAGTCACCGAACACTGAAGCTTTCTTT
TRBV7-8	.	TRBJ2-1	TRBD2	CASSRSGDAYNEQFF	TGTGCCAGCAGCCGTAGCGGGGACGCCTACAATGAGCAGTTCTTC
TRBV29-1	many	TRBJ1-1	TRBD1	CSGTGGGTEAFF	TGCAGCGGGACAGGGGGCGGCACTGAAGCTTTCTTT
TRBV11-2	.	TRBJ1-4	.	CASSPRTPEGGKLFF	TGTGCCAGCAGCCCGCGGACGCCCGAAGGGGGAAAACTGTTTTTT
TRBV28	many	TRBJ2-7	TRBD2	CASLTGLAGAPYEQYF	TGTGCCAGTCTAACGGGACTAGCGGGTGCCCCGTACGAGCAGTACTTC
TRBV11-1	.	TRBJ2-1	TRBD2	CASSLRALPGGSYNEQFF	TGTGCCAGCAGCTTAAGAGCCCTGCCGGGCGGGAGCTACAATGAGCAGTTCTTC
TRBV4-1	many	TRBJ1-4	.	CASSVRRGGINEKLFF	TGCGCCAGCAGCGTCCGTCGTGGCGGGATTAATGAAAAACTGTTTTTT
TRBV24-1	many	TRBJ2-2	TRBD1	CATSDPWDRRDGELFF	TGTGCCACCAGTGATCCATGGGACAGGCGGGACGGGGAGCTGTTTTTT
TRBV6-1	many	TRBJ2-1	TRBD2	CASSGTSGINEQFF	TGTGCCAGCAGCGGGACTAGCGGGATTAATGAGCAGTTCTTC
TRBV7-9	.	TRBJ2-3	.	CASSSWGGTDTQYF	TGTGCCAGCTCTAGCTGGGGGGGCACAGATACGCAGTATTTT
TRBV12-3/TRBV12-4	many	TRBJ1-3	.	CASSLAVFSGNTIYF	TGTGCCAGCAGTTTAGCGGTTTTCTCTGGAAACACCATATATTTT
TRBV12-3/TRBV12-4	many	TRBJ1-1	.	CASSIRAATEAFF	TGTGCCAGCAGTATCAGAGCCGCGACTGAAGCTTTCTTT
TRBV9	many	TRBJ2-1	.	CASSLRQNEQFF	TGTGCCAGCAGCCTTCGACAGAATGAGCAGTTCTTC
TRBV28	many	TRBJ2-3	TRBD2	CASSLWASGRGADTQYF	TGTGCCAGCAGTTTATGGGCTAGCGGGAGAGGGGCAGATACGCAGTATTTT
TRBV28	many	TRBJ1-2	.	CASSFPGKVGAGTTNYGYTF	TGTGCCAGCAGTTTTCCCGGAAAGGTTGGGGCCGGGACAACAAACTATGGCTACACCTTC
TRBV20-1	many	TRBJ1-4	.	CSARWTDNEKLFF	TGCAGTGCTAGGTGGACAGATAATGAAAAACTGTTTTTT
TRBV28	.	TRBJ1-1	.	CASSWSDLAEAFF	TGTGCCAGCAGTTGGTCGGATTTGGCTGAAGCTTTCTTT
TRBV5-1	.	TRBJ2-1	.	CASSFYLRGSYNEQFF	TGCGCCAGCAGCTTTTATCTCAGAGGCTCCTACAATGAGCAGTTCTTC
TRBV5-6	many	TRBJ2-5	TRBD2	CASSRGRRETQYF	TGTGCCAGCAGCCGCGGGAGGCGAGAGACCCAGTACTTC
TRBV28	many	TRBJ2-7	TRBD2	CASSSTGTRIHEQYF	TGTGCCAGCAGTTCCACCGGGACTAGAATCCACGAGCAGTACTTC
TRBV29-1	many	TRBJ2-7	TRBD1	CSVEALTVGQGAIGSYEQYF	TGCAGCGTTGAAGCGCTTACTGTGGGACAGGGGGCGATTGGCTCCTACGAGCAGTACTTC
TRBV20-1	many	TRBJ2-5	.	CSASWWDTQETQYF	TGCAGTGCCAGTTGGTGGGACACCCAAGAGACCCAGTACTTC
TRBV3-1	.	TRBJ1-2	TRBD1	CASSQRGQGLGYTF	TGTGCCAGCAGCCAAAGGGGACAGGGACTTGGCTACACCTTC
TRBV6-1	many	TRBJ2-5	.	CASSCAPGLEQETQYF	TGTGCCAGCAGTTGTGCACCGGGACTGGAGCAAGAGACCCAGTACTTC
TRBV5-1	many	TRBJ1-1	.	CASSLEDSEAFF	TGCGCCAGCAGCTTGGAGGACAGTGAAGCTTTCTTT
TRBV27	many	TRBJ1-5	.	CASSLRGGGSNQPQHF	TGTGCCAGCAGTTTACGTGGGGGTGGAAGCAATCAGCCCCAGCATTTT
TRBV6-1	many	TRBJ2-6	TRBD1	CASSWGTGVSGANVLTF	TGTGCCAGCAGTTGGGGGACAGGGGTGTCTGGGGCCAACGTCCTGACTTTC
TRBV12-3/TRBV12-4	many	TRBJ2-7	TRBD2	CASSNLEREGSYEQYF	TGTGCCAGCAGTAACCTTGAGCGGGAGGGGAGCTACGAGCAGTACTTC
TRBV24-1	many	TRBJ2-1	TRBD2	CATSDLEAGGEQFF	TGTGCCACCAGTGATTTAGAGGCGGGAGGAGAGCAGTTCTTC
TRBV28	.	TRBJ2-1	TRBD2	CASSFGLAGEGFF	TGTGCCAGCAGTTTTGGACTAGCGGGAGAGGGGTTCTTC
TRBV29-1	many	TRBJ2-1	.	CSVAYNEQFF	TGCAGCGTTGCTTACAATGAGCAGTTCTTC
TRBV12-3/TRBV12-4	many	TRBJ2-3	.	CASSFSDTQYF	TGTGCCAGCAGTTTCTCAGATACGCAGTATTTT
TRBV6-2/TRBV6-3	many	TRBJ2-1	TRBD1	CASSPRGRRLNEQFF	TGTGCCAGCAGTCCCAGGGGGCGTCGATTGAATGAGCAGTTCTTC
TRBV7-9	many	TRBJ1-1	.	CASSLALTGNTEAFF	TGTGCCAGCAGCTTAGCCCTGACAGGCAACACTGAAGCTTTCTTT